Each of the 32 T cell receptor beta chains below was sequenced from the same sample in a study of response to subunit inactivated influenza vaccine. TCRdb recomputed calls from the RT-PCR reads with MiXCR, one row per CDR3 protein. The table has just under 550,000 distinct CDR3 sequences, 20% to 25% seen once. This sample also appeared in a second study, on T cells expressing NK-cell markers. From that paper: With UMIs, 5'RACE template switching was used to make TCR beta cDNA.

Sequenced material: CD4+ T cells sorted from PBMCs, taken 12 days after vaccination. These receptors were obtained from a man between 45 and 60 years old who received an inactivated influenza vaccine.

This clonotype was observed a few times. The chain carries TRBV7-2 and TRBJ2-7; D remains ambiguous. The CDR3 is 13 amino acids. V gave up 0 bases and J gave up 3 bases, with 6 bases separating them. In germline, CDR1 is SGHTA, CDR2 FQGNSA. The CDR3 DNA reads as TGTGCCAGCAGCTTAGCCCGGCACTACGAGCAGTACTTC. Translated: CASSLARHYEQYF.

This clonotype was seen repeatedly, ten times or more. This chain uses TRBV7-2 with TRBJ2-1, with D perhaps TRBD1 (6 bases). CDR1 SGHTA and CDR2 FQGNSA come from the germline V gene. The CDR3 covers 16 residues. V gave up 3 bases and J gave up 0 bases, with 12 bases separating them. The DNA of the CDR3 is TGTGCCAGCAGCTTCCAGGACAGCCGCTCCTACAATGAGCAGTTCTTC. Encoded protein: CASSFQDSRSYNEQFF.

The chain is built from TRBV12-3 or TRBV12-4 and TRBJ2-1; 7 nucleotides match TRBD2. The CDR3 runs 13 residues. V gave up 1 base and J gave up 12 bases; unmatched junction bases: 6. The CDR3 reads CASSLGAGARQFF. The CDR3 nucleotides read TGTGCCAGCAGTTTAGGTGCGGGAGCTAGGCAGTTCTTC.

This clonotype was picked up one time. The chain carries TRBV2 and TRBJ2-6; tentatively, D is TRBD1 (5 bases). The germline CDR1 and CDR2 sequences are SNHLY and FYNNEI. CDR3 length: 17 amino acids. This chain's CDR3 is CTICLAHTGSGANVLTF. The CDR3 region has the DNA TGTACCATCTGTTTAGCACACACAGGCTCTGGGGCCAACGTCCTGACTTTC.

This clonotype was counted between two and nine times. The rearrangement uses TRBV6-1 and TRBJ2-3, with D perhaps given as TRBD1 or TRBD2 (6 bases each). Germline V gene sequence: CDR1 MNHNS, CDR2 SASEGT. V dropped 7 bases and J dropped 5 bases, with 13 bases sitting between them. This CDR3 region has 13 residues. CDR3 residues: CASKRGVKDTQYF. CDR3 coding DNA: TGTGCCAGCAAGAGGGGGGTGAAAGATACGCAGTATTTT.

Only a few counts were recorded for this clonotype. The chain carries TRBV7-9 and TRBJ2-5, with a weak D call TRBD2 (6 bases). Germline V CDR1 and CDR2: SEHNR, FQNEAQ (reference sequence). The CDR3 consists of 15 residues. V lost 4 bases to trimming and J lost 4 bases, with 16 bases between them. This CDR3 reads CASSSNRAGGETQYF. CDR3 DNA sequence: TGTGCCAGCAGCTCGAACCGGGCCGGGGGAGAGACCCAGTACTTC.

This clonotype was seen a few times. This sequence joins TRBV5-1 and TRBJ2-3; D possibly corresponds to TRBD2 (6 bases). This CDR3 contains 15 residues. From germline, CDR1 is SGHRS and CDR2 YFSETQ. V dropped 5 bases and J dropped 0 bases, with 13 bases sitting between them. The CDR3, as DNA: TGCGCCAGCAGACTCGGGACTGGCAGCACAGATACGCAGTATTTT. Residues: CASRLGTGSTDTQYF.

This clonotype was counted a few times. The J gene is TRBJ2-1, the V gene TRBV5-6; 8 nucleotides line up with TRBD2. The CDR3 has 16 amino acids. After removal of 0 bases from V and 4 bases from J, the junction contained 6 bases not matched to a gene. Germline V gene data show CDR1 as SGHDT and CDR2 as YYEEEE. CDR3 sequence (DNA): TGTGCCAGCAGCTTGGCCTCTACTAGCGGATACAATGAGCAGTTCTTC. Its protein is CASSLASTSGYNEQFF.

The rearrangement links TRBV5-5 to TRBJ2-1; D call uncertain. Germline-derived CDR1 and CDR2 are SGHKS and YYEKEE (reference sequence). V lost 9 bases and J lost 2, with 15 bases in between. The CDR3 is made up of 14 amino acids. CDR3 DNA: TGTGCCACCGCCTGGGAAGTCACCTACAATGAGCAGTTCTTC. The encoded protein is CATAWEVTYNEQFF.

This clonotype was detected ten times or more. This chain uses TRBV12-3 or TRBV12-4 with TRBJ2-2; tentatively, D is TRBD1 (5 bases). V was trimmed by 8 bases and J by 1 base, leaving 11 bases between them. CDR3 size: 14 residues. In nucleotides, the CDR3 is TGTGCCAGCGGGTCAACAGGGAACACCGGGGAGCTGTTTTTT. Translation gives CASGSTGNTGELFF.

The CDR3 DNA reads TGTGCCAGCAGCTTAGGTTCAGGGATGCCCGATCAGCCCCAGCATTTT. It translates to CASSLGSGMPDQPQHF. The chain carries TRBV7-9 and TRBJ1-5; a possible D gene is TRBD1 (5 bases). Trimming removed 1 base from V and 5 bases from J, with 15 bases in between. Germline V gene sequence: CDR1 SEHNR, CDR2 FQNEAQ (reference sequence). The CDR3 is 16 residues long.

This sequence joins TRBV18 and TRBJ2-2; D gene ambiguous. V shed 2 bases and J shed 1 base, with 8 bases lying between them. This CDR3 spans 15 amino acids. Germline-derived CDR1 and CDR2 are KGHSH and LQKENI. The CDR3 nucleotides read TGTGCCAGCTCACCAACGACTGAGAACACCGGGGAGCTGTTTTTT. It encodes CASSPTTENTGELFF.

There are a few counts of this clonotype. This chain uses TRBV29-1 with TRBJ2-7; the match to TRBD1 covers 7 bases. Germline assignment: CDR1 SQVTM and CDR2 ANQGSEA. This CDR3 is 12 amino acids long. V was clipped by 3 bases and J by 4 bases; unmatched bases: 3. CDR3 coding DNA: TGCAGCGTTGAGGCAGGGGGATACGAGCAGTACTTC. Translation gives CSVEAGGYEQYF.

This clonotype was seen only once. The gene calls are TRBV7-2 and TRBJ2-7; D is undetermined. V lost 6 bases and J 5 bases, leaving 14 bases between the germline ends. Looked up from germline, CDR1 is SGHTA and CDR2 is FQGNSA. This CDR3 spans 13 amino acids. The CDR3 DNA follows: TGTGCCAGCAGTTCCCTTGACGGCAACGAGCAGTACTTC. Translating it yields CASSSLDGNEQYF.

The chain combines TRBV25-1 with TRBJ1-1, with 8 bases fitting TRBD1. The CDR3 extends over 17 amino acids. V lost 8 bases, J lost 1 base, and 15 bases stayed unmatched. CDR1 is MGHDK and CDR2 is SYGVNS in the germline V gene. In DNA form, the CDR3 reads TGTGCCAGCGGACAGATCCAAGGGACAGGCGAGAACACTGAAGCTTTCTTT. Its protein product is CASGQIQGTGENTEAFF.

This clonotype was observed a few times. This chain connects TRBV7-9 to TRBJ1-2, with D uncertain. Germline loops: CDR1 SEHNR, CDR2 FQNEAQ (reference sequence). Trimming removed 1 base from V and 2 bases from J, with 11 bases in between. The CDR3 is 15 amino acids. CDR3 in amino acids: CASSLGASSNYGYTF. Here the CDR3 DNA reads TGTGCCAGCAGCTTAGGCGCCTCCTCGAACTATGGCTACACCTTC.

The J gene is TRBJ2-1, the V gene TRBV14; 8 nucleotides line up with TRBD2. Germline V lookup: CDR1 SGHDN, CDR2 FVKESK. Trimming cost V 3 bases and J 8 bases; bases outside gene matches: 12. The CDR3 runs to 16 residues. CDR3 protein: CASSHQLRGGGDEQFF. CDR3 in DNA: TGTGCCAGCAGCCATCAACTCCGGGGGGGAGGCGATGAGCAGTTCTTC.

The rearrangement uses TRBV4-3 and TRBJ1-2, with D unclear. Germline assignment: CDR1 LGHNA and CDR2 YSLEER. The V gene lost 3 bases and the J gene lost 2 bases, with 10 bases spanning the gap. The CDR3 is 14 residues long. The CDR3 region has the DNA TGCGCCAGCAGCCAGGGAAGATTCAACTATGGCTACACCTTC. Residues: CASSQGRFNYGYTF.

This clonotype showed up just a few times. The CDR3 sequence: CSAGPGQGEREQYF. DNA for the CDR3: TGCAGCGCGGGTCCGGGACAGGGAGAACGGGAGCAGTACTTC. The chain combines TRBV29-1 with TRBJ2-7, with 9 bases identical to TRBD1. CDR3 size: 14 residues. The V segment lost 7 bases and the J segment 7 bases; nucleotides outside the gene matches: 14. CDR1 and CDR2 (germline): SQVTM, ANQGSEA.

Only a few counts were recorded for this clonotype. This chain connects TRBV7-2 to TRBJ2-1; maybe TRBD2 (6 bases). CDR3 length: 13 amino acids. V lost 5 bases to trimming and J lost 9 bases, with 14 bases between them. Germline V gene sequence: CDR1 SGHTA, CDR2 FQGNSA. The CDR3 nucleotides read TGTGCCAGCAGCACCCTGTCGGGAGTTGAGCAGTTCTTC. It yields the protein CASSTLSGVEQFF. The whole variable domain, filled in from reference TRBV7-2 and TRBJ2-1, reads GAGVSQSPSNKVTEKGKDVELRCDPISGHTALYWYRQSLGQGLEFLIYFQGNSAPDKSGLPSDRFSAERTGGSVSTLTIQRTQQEDSAVYLCASSTLSGVEQFFGPGTRLTVL.

This clonotype was observed a handful of times. The junction shows a germline mismatch at one end, possibly a read error. The chain is built from TRBV5-1 and TRBJ2-7; 11 bases fit TRBD2. CDR3 length: 17 residues. Germline V gene lookup returns CDR1 SGHRS and CDR2 YFSETQ. The CDR3 sequence: CASILGGSGRAVDEQYF. In DNA, the CDR3 is TGCGCCAGCATCTTGGGAGGTAGCGGGAGGGCCGTTGACGAGCAGTACTTC.

This chain joins TRBV20-1 and TRBJ2-7, with D maybe TRBD2 (6 bases). This CDR3 has 13 amino acids. Trimming shortened V by 3 bases and J by 2 bases, and 11 bases separated the two germline ends. Germline V lookup: CDR1 DFQATT, CDR2 SNEGSKA (reference sequence). The CDR3 here is CSASRGRPYEQYF. CDR3 nucleotide sequence: TGCAGTGCTAGTCGGGGGAGGCCCTACGAGCAGTACTTC.

There are a few counts of this clonotype. This chain links TRBV20-1 with TRBJ2-3; 14 bases are shared with TRBD2. Germline V gives CDR1 DFQATT, CDR2 SNEGSKA (reference sequence). Trimming removed 6 bases from V and 11 bases from J; junction bases left unmatched: 13. The CDR3 sequence is 15 residues long. In DNA form, the CDR3 reads TGCAGTGCGGCGGGACTAGCGGGGGCTAGGGGTGAGCAGTATTTT. Residues: CSAAGLAGARGEQYF.

This clonotype was seen more than once but under ten times. The chain is built from TRBV11-2 and TRBJ2-7; D uncertain. The length of the CDR3 is 12 residues. Germline CDR1 is SGHAT and CDR2 is FQNNGV. Trimming stripped 3 bases from V and 6 bases from J, with 9 bases between. CDR3 amino acids: CASSFVHPEQYF. DNA for the CDR3: TGTGCCAGCAGCTTCGTACATCCCGAGCAGTACTTC. The complete variable domain, with remaining parts taken from reference TRBV11-2 and TRBJ2-7, reads EAGVAQSPRYKIIEKRQSVAFWCNPISGHATLYWYQQILGQGPKLLIQFQNNGVVDDSQLPKDRFSAERLKGVDSTLKIQPAKLEDSAVYLCASSFVHPEQYFGPGTRLTVT.

Many counts were recorded for this clonotype. The chain has TRBV12-3 or TRBV12-4 and TRBJ1-5; 9 bases align to TRBD1. J gave up 7 bases and V 6 bases, and 4 bases lay outside the gene matches. CDR3 length equals 13 residues. The CDR3 loop is CASSLTGGQPQHF. The CDR3 nucleotides are TGTGCCAGCAGCCTTACAGGGGGCCAGCCCCAGCATTTT.

This clonotype has a count of ten or more. The chain joins TRBV9 to TRBJ2-2; D perhaps matches TRBD1 (5 bases). This CDR3 spans 15 amino acids. V was trimmed by 1 base and J by 4 bases, leaving 11 bases between them. Germline values: CDR1 SGDLS, CDR2 YYNGEE. The CDR3 region has the DNA TGTGCCAGCAGCGTACAGGGTGGCGGCACCGGGGAGCTGTTTTTT. Amino acids: CASSVQGGGTGELFF.

This clonotype has a count of ten or more. The gene calls are TRBV29-1 and TRBJ2-7; the match to TRBD2 covers 12 bases. The CDR3 has 14 amino acids. CDR1 is SQVTM and CDR2 is ANQGSEA in the germline V gene. V lost 4 bases, J lost 3 bases, and 4 bases stayed unmatched. The CDR3 loop reads CSVVQTSGSYEQYF. CDR3 bases: TGCAGCGTTGTCCAGACTAGCGGGAGCTACGAGCAGTACTTC.

This clonotype was observed once. One end of the junction is discordant with germline, which a read error may explain. V is TRBV9 and J is TRBJ1-4; D remains ambiguous. CDR1 is SGDLS, CDR2 YYNGEE, per germline. This CDR3 has 15 amino acids. CDR3 loop: CASSADQDPNERLFF. The DNA for the CDR3 is TGTGCCAGCAGCGCAGATCAGGACCCCAATGAAAGACTGTTTTTT.

This clonotype showed up just a few times. J is TRBJ1-6 and V is TRBV29-1, with 10 bases matching TRBD1. J lost 10 bases, V lost 4 bases, and 4 bases had no gene match. The germline V gene encodes CDR1 SQVTM and CDR2 ANQGSEA. This CDR3 region has 13 residues. CDR3 in DNA: TGCAGCGTTGGACAGGGGGCAGGATCACCCCTCCACTTT. This encodes CSVGQGAGSPLHF.

This clonotype has a handful of counts. The junction shows a germline mismatch at one end, possibly a read error. The rearrangement joins TRBV18 to TRBJ2-1; unclear D gene. CDR3 length equals 12 residues. Looked up from germline, CDR1 is KGHSH and CDR2 is LQKENI. The CDR3 loop reads CASSIGRDDGVF. CDR3 nucleotides: TGTGCCAGCTCCATAGGTAGAGATGATGGGGTCTTC.

This clonotype has only a few counts. The rearrangement joins TRBV2 to TRBJ2-2, with TRBD2 matching over 8 bases. Per germline, CDR1 SNHLY and CDR2 FYNNEI. The CDR3 has 12 residues. After removal of 8 bases from V and 14 bases from J, the junction contained 10 bases not matched to a gene. CDR3 in DNA: TGTGCCAGCCGGACTAGCCTCGTCGATCTGTTTTTT. It is translated as CASRTSLVDLFF.

This clonotype was recorded a few times. This sequence joins TRBV29-1 and TRBJ2-7; D not certain. The CDR3 runs 14 residues. The V gene lost 1 base and the J gene lost 3 bases, with 13 bases spanning the gap. Germline lookup yields CDR1 SQVTM and CDR2 ANQGSEA. The CDR3 here is CSVEAGRDGYEQYF. The CDR3 coding sequence is TGCAGCGTTGAAGCAGGTCGCGACGGCTACGAGCAGTACTTC.